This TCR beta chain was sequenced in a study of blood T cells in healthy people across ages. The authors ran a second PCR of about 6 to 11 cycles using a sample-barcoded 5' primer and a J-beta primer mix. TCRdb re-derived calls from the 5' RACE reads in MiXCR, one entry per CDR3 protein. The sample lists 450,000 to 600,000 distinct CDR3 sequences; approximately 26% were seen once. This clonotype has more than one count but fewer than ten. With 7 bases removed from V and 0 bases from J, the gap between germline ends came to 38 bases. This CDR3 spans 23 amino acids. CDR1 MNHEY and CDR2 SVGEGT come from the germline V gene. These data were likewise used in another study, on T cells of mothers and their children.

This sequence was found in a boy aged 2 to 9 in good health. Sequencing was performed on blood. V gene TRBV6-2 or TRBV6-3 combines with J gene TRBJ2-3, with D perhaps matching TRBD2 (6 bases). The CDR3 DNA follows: TGTGCCAGCACCCCGGTGGGGGGAAAAGGGGCCTCTCCATATGCCACTAGCACAGATACGCAGTATTTT. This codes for CASTPVGGKGASPYATSTDTQYF.